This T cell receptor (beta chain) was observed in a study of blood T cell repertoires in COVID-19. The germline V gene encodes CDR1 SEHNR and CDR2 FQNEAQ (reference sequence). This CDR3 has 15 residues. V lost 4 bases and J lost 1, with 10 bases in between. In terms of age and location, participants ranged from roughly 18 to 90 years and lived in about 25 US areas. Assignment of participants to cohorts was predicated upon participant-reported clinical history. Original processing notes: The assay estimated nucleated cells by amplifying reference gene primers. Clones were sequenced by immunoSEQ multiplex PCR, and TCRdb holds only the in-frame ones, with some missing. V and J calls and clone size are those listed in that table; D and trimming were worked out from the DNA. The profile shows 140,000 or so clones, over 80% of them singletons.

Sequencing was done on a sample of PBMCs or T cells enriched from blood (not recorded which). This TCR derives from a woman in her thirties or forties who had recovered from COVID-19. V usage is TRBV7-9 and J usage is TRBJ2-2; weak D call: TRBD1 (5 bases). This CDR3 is CASSSTEKNTGELFF. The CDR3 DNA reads TGTGCCAGCAGCTCGACAGAGAAGAACACCGGGGAGCTGTTTTTT.